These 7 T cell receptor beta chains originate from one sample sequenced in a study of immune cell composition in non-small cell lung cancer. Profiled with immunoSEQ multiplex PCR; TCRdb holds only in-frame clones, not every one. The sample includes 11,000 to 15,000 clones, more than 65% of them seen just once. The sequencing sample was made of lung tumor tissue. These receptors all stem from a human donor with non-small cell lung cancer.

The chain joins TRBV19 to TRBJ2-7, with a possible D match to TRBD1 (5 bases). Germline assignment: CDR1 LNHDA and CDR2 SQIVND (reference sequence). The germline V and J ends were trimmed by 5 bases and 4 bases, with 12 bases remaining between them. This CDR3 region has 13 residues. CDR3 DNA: TGTGCCAGTAGTCGTAGCAGGGATTACGAGCAGTACTTC. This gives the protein CASSRSRDYEQYF.

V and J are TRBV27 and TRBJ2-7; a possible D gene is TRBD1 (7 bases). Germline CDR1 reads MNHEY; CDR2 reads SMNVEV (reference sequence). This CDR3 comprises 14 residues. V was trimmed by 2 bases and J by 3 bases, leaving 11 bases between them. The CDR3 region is CASSLQGGFYEQYF. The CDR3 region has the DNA TGTGCCAGCAGTTTACAGGGGGGATTCTACGAGCAGTACTTC.

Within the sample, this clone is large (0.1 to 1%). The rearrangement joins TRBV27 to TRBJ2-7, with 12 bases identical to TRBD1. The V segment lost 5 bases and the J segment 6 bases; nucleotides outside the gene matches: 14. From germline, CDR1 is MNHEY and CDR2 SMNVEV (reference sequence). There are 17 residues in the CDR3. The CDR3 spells CASSLSPPGQGASEQYF. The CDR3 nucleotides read TGTGCCAGCAGTCTAAGTCCCCCGGGACAGGGGGCCAGCGAGCAGTACTTC.

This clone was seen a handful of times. The CDR3 nucleotides read TGTGCCAGCAGCCCCCGGGACAGGGGGACCGAGCAGTACTTC. Amino acids: CASSPRDRGTEQYF. The V gene is TRBV11-3, the J gene TRBJ2-7, with 11 bases fitting TRBD1. The ends lost 5 bases at V and 6 bases at J; junction bases unmatched: 6. This CDR3 is built from 14 residues. The germline V gene encodes CDR1 SGHNT and CDR2 YENEEA.

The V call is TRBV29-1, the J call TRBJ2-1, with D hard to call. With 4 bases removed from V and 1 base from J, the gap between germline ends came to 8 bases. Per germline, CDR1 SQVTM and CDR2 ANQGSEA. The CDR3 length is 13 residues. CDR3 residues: CSVVPGSYNEQFF. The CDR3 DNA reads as TGCAGCGTTGTTCCCGGATCCTACAATGAGCAGTTCTTC.

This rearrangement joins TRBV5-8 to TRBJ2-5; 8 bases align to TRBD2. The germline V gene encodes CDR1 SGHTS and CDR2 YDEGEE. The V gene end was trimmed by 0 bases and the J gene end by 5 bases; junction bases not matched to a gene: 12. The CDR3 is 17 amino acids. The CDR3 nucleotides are TGTGCCAGCAGCTTGGGCGCGGGGACTAGGTCGGGGGAGACCCAGTACTTC. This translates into CASSLGAGTRSGETQYF.

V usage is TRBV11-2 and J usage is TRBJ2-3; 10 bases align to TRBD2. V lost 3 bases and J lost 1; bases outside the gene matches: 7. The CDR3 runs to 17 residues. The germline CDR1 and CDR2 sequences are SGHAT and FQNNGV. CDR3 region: CASSFLSGTSGTDTQYF. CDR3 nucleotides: TGTGCCAGCAGCTTTTTGTCCGGGACTAGCGGCACAGATACGCAGTATTTT.